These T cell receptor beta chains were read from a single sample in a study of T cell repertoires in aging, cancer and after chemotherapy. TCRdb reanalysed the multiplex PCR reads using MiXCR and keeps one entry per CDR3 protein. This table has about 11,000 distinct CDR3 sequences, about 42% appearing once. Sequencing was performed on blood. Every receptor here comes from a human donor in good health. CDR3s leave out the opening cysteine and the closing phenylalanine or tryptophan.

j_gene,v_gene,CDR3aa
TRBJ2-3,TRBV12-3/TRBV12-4,ASSLDTQY
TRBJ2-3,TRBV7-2,ASSLSTAGGTQY
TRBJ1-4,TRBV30,AWSPTDEKLF
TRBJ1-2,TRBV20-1,SARDQGGSIYGYT
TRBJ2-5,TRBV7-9,ASSFFRGETQY
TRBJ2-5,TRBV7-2,ASSTGWGKEETQY
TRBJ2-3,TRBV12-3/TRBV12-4,ASRNHGGGTDTQY
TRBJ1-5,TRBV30,ASSQVENSNQPQH
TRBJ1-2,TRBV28,ASSQRYERNRSMGYGYT
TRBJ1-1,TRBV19,ASSPRGQGASANTEAF
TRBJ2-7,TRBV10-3,AISESWRGREQY
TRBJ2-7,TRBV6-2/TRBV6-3,ASSYSRTGTLEQY
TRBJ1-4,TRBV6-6,ASNRQSGGTNEKLF
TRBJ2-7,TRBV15,ATSRGITSPEQY
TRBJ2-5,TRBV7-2,ASSLRTGSGETQY
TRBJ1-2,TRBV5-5,ASSYRQALVYGYT
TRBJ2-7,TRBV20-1,SARASGRGAYEQY
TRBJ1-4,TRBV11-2,ASSQGGATNEKLF
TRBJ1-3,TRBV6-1,ASHSSGNTIY
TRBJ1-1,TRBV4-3,ASSQVLMNTEAF
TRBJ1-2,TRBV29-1,SVGEGIGYT
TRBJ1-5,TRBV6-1,ASSESRVSNQPQH
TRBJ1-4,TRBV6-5,ASSQEGTGEKLF
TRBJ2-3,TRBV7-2,ASSSARRVTDTQY
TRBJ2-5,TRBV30,AEDRGARETQY
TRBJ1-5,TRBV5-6,ASSGWGQPQH
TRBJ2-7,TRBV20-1,SGEGEGKHYEQY
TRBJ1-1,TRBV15,ATSRGPGGTEAF
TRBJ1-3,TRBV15,ATSRDLLVSGNTIY
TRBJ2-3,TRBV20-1,SARKGTSSTDTQY
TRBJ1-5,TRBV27,AIGLGRDQPQH